What follows is one TCR beta chain and its context. Its antigen is not known. CDR1 and CDR2 (germline): SEHNR, FQNEAQ (reference sequence). The CDR3 is 16 amino acids. After removal of 5 bases from V and 3 bases from J, the junction contained 9 bases not matched to a gene. These data come from a study of T cell repertoires in cytomegalovirus infection. Study background: Public signatures in TCR beta pointed to CMV infection and matching HLA type.

TCRdb fed the reads into MiXCR, producing one record per CDR3 protein. Here the sample spans roughly 500,000 distinct CDR3 sequences, roughly 12% being singletons. Study-wide results and caveats: Dominating the ex vivo response were TCR beta clonotypes that were CMV-specific and HLA-C-restricted. People with CMV and the relevant HLA were identified by cumulative public TCR beta family frequency.

The sequencing sample was made of PBMCs. This sequence was found in a human donor in good health (CMV status not recorded). Some clones in this sample may be carry-over from other donors' samples. This chain connects TRBV7-9 to TRBJ2-4; 8 nucleotides match TRBD2. The CDR3 region is CASSRLGGRNKNIQYF. CDR3 nucleotide sequence: TGTGCCAGCAGCCGCCTTGGCGGGAGGAACAAAAACATTCAGTACTTC.